This TCR beta chain was sequenced in a study of CD4+ T cells in melanoma. In regard to this clone: As yet, its antigen is unknown.

CDR3 size: 14 residues. Germline V gene lookup returns CDR1 GTSNPN and CDR2 SVGIG (reference sequence). V lost 2 bases, J lost 1 base, and 9 bases lay in between. Here immunoSEQ multiplex PCR was the method, and the copy in TCRdb shows in-frame clones only, minus some. The sample lists about 15,000 clones, around four fifths occurring once. Study-wide findings and caveats: A reported correlation linked neoantigen-specific CD4+ T cells to CD8+, macrophage and B cell function. Diverse differentiation states were reported for melanoma neoantigen-specific CD4+ T cells.

Sample: cells from a culture (not recorded whether cultured in vitro). V and J are TRBV30 and TRBJ1-5; D gene uncertain. The origin of this receptor is a human donor with melanoma. CDR3 nucleotide sequence: TGTGCCTGGAGTATAACCGGCAGCAATCAGCCCCAGCATTTT. Protein product: CAWSITGSNQPQHF.